This TCR beta chain stems from a study of shared clonotypes between healthy human individuals. Generated by immunoSEQ multiplex PCR, the TCRdb table keeps only in-frame clones and is missing some. Of some 1,100,000 clones in the sample, 70% to 80% were seen once. Comment on this clone: The identical CDR3 is also encoded by other nucleotide sequences in the sample.

This CDR3 contains 14 residues. Trimming left V 3 bases short and J 1 base short, with 12 bases between. Per the germline V gene, CDR1 is SQVTM and CDR2 is ANQGSEA. The sample taken for sequencing was memory CD4+ T cells from PBMCs. Noted subset: CD45RA-negative fraction. The clonotype originates from a man younger than 35 in good health. Some clones in this sample may be carry-over from other donors' samples. The chain is built from TRBV29-1 and TRBJ1-2; D is perhaps TRBD1 (5 bases). CDR3 nucleotides: TGCAGCGTTGAGGGGAGGGGTGTTAACTATGGCTACACCTTC. Protein product: CSVEGRGVNYGYTF.